The rows below give T cell receptor beta chains drawn from one sample of a study of identical twins. One entry per CDR3 protein, called by TCRdb with MiXCR from the 5' RACE reads. The data contain 200,000 or so distinct CDR3 sequences, about 7.5% of them singletons. The same specimen was also included in a second study, on yellow fever vaccine responses in identical twins.

Sample: memory (CD45RO+) T cells sorted from blood. Receptors originate from a woman under 30 in good health. Both conserved end residues are part of each CDR3. The D gene is left open where the match is weak. A clone size is listed for some rows: how often the clone was seen (once, few, many), or a class if it is expanded.

DNA,CDR3,D,V,size,J
TGTGCTAGTGGTTTGGAACTTACAGGGTTGGGCGGGGAGCTGTTTTTT,CASGLELTGLGGELFF,NA,TRBV12-5,few,TRBJ2-2
TGTGCCAGTAGTATAGGACAGGGTCAGCCCCAGCATTTT,CASSIGQGQPQHF,TRBD1,TRBV19,few,TRBJ1-5
TGTGCCAGCAGCTCAGGGGGTTATAGCGTCAATGAGCAGTTCTTC,CASSSGGYSVNEQFF,TRBD1,TRBV7-2,many,TRBJ2-1
TGTGCCTGGAGTGGTGTAGGGGTTATTGAGCAGTTCTTC,CAWSGVGVIEQFF,NA,TRBV30,few,TRBJ2-1
TGTGCCAGCCGCCCGACAGGTCCTAATTCACCCCTCCACTTT,CASRPTGPNSPLHF,NA,TRBV6-6,NA,TRBJ1-6
TGTGCCAGCAGCTTAGCCGCCCCCCAGAATGAGCAGTTCTTC,CASSLAAPQNEQFF,NA,TRBV7-2,NA,TRBJ2-1
TGCGCCAGCAGCTTGGTGCCGAGCACAGATACGCAGTATTTT,CASSLVPSTDTQYF,NA,TRBV5-1,NA,TRBJ2-3
TGTGCCAGCAAAGAGGGGGCGTCAGTCACAGATACGCAGTATTTT,CASKEGASVTDTQYF,TRBD1,TRBV12-3/TRBV12-4,many,TRBJ2-3
TGTGCCAGCAGCTTGACGGGGGTTTCTGGAAACACCATATATTTT,CASSLTGVSGNTIYF,NA,TRBV5-5,many,TRBJ1-3
TGTGCCAGCAGCCGGACTAGCGGGGCCGGAGGGACGCAGTATTTT,CASSRTSGAGGTQYF,TRBD2,TRBV14,NA,TRBJ2-3
TGTGCCAGCAGCTTAGGACCGGGTACCTACGAGCAGTACTTC,CASSLGPGTYEQYF,NA,TRBV7-2,few,TRBJ2-7
TGTGCCAGCAGCTCTGGGCCTGGGAAGTACTACGAGCAGTACTTC,CASSSGPGKYYEQYF,NA,TRBV7-3,few,TRBJ2-7
TGTGCCAGCAGCTTTCAGCGTACCCAGTCCTACAATGAGCAGTTCTTC,CASSFQRTQSYNEQFF,NA,TRBV7-9,few,TRBJ2-1
TGTGCCAGCAGCGAACGACAGGGAACTAATGAAAAACTGTTTTTT,CASSERQGTNEKLFF,TRBD1,TRBV7-9,NA,TRBJ1-4
TGTGCCAGCAGTCCTGGACTCGGGGAGACCCAGTACTTC,CASSPGLGETQYF,NA,TRBV7-2,many,TRBJ2-5
TGCAGCGTTTGGACTAGCGGGATCTCTCTGTACTTC,CSVWTSGISLYF,TRBD2,TRBV29-1,many,TRBJ2-7
TGTGCCAGCAGCCCCCAAGGACAGGGTAATTCACCCCTCCACTTT,CASSPQGQGNSPLHF,TRBD1,TRBV9,many,TRBJ1-6
TGCGCCAGCAGCCCAGGAAGGGGCTACGAGCAGTACTTC,CASSPGRGYEQYF,NA,TRBV4-3,few,TRBJ2-7
TGTGCCAGCAGTTTAAAGGGAACTGAAGCTTTCTTT,CASSLKGTEAFF,NA,TRBV12-3/TRBV12-4,many,TRBJ1-1
TGCAGCGTTAGACAAGCGAGCTCCTACGAGCAGTACTTC,CSVRQASSYEQYF,NA,TRBV29-1,NA,TRBJ2-7
TGTGCCAGCAGTGAGAAGCGGGGGGGGTTCAATGAGCAGTTCTTC,CASSEKRGGFNEQFF,TRBD2,TRBV2,many,TRBJ2-1
TGTGCCAGCAGTTACTTAGCGGGAATAAAGCAGTTCTTC,CASSYLAGIKQFF,TRBD2,TRBV6-2/TRBV6-3,NA,TRBJ2-1
TGTGCCAGCAGTTTCCGGGACCCCTACGAGCAGTACTTC,CASSFRDPYEQYF,NA,TRBV12-3/TRBV12-4,NA,TRBJ2-7
TGCGCCAGCAGCCTCCGGGACAGGGACAGCTCCTACGAGCAGTACTTC,CASSLRDRDSSYEQYF,TRBD1,TRBV4-3,few,TRBJ2-7
TGTGCCAGCTCCCCGGAGGCAGATACGCAGTATTTT,CASSPEADTQYF,NA,TRBV18,NA,TRBJ2-3
TGTGCCAGCAGTGGCGGGTTTGGGTGGGCGCCCCTCGCGAGCTCCTACAATGAGCAGTTCTTC,CASSGGFGWAPLASSYNEQFF,NA,TRBV6-1,few,TRBJ2-1
TGTGCCAGCAGCCGCCAATTAGCGGGAGCTTACAATGAGCAGTTCTTC,CASSRQLAGAYNEQFF,TRBD2,TRBV14,many,TRBJ2-1
TGCGCCAGCAGCCAGGGGACTAGCGGGAGGAGGACAGATACGCAGTATTTT,CASSQGTSGRRTDTQYF,TRBD2,TRBV4-3,many,TRBJ2-3
TGCAGTGCTGCCACTAGCGGGGGGCAAGATACGCAGTATTTT,CSAATSGGQDTQYF,TRBD2,TRBV20-1,few,TRBJ2-3
TGCAGCGCCAACTCGGGACAGCTCCAAGAGACCCAGTACTTC,CSANSGQLQETQYF,TRBD1,TRBV29-1,NA,TRBJ2-5
TGTGCCAGCAGCGTAGCAGGCACCGGTTCACCCCTCCACTTT,CASSVAGTGSPLHF,NA,TRBV9,many,TRBJ1-6
TGTGCCAGCAGTTATATACTAGCGGGAGCGGTAGATACGCAGTATTTT,CASSYILAGAVDTQYF,TRBD2,TRBV6-5,NA,TRBJ2-3
TGTGCCAGCACCACCAACGGCAGGGATTCACCCCTCCACTTT,CASTTNGRDSPLHF,NA,TRBV7-2,many,TRBJ1-6
TGTGCCAGCCGGCCGGGCGAGGCGGGGGCCAACGTCCTGACTTTC,CASRPGEAGANVLTF,NA,TRBV28,NA,TRBJ2-6
TGTGCCAGCAGTTTTGAGCGGGATGATACGCAGTATTTT,CASSFERDDTQYF,TRBD2,TRBV12-3/TRBV12-4,many,TRBJ2-3
TGTGCCAGCACCCTCCGGGACCTTCGGGAGCCCCAGCATTTT,CASTLRDLREPQHF,NA,TRBV12-3/TRBV12-4,many,TRBJ1-5
TGTGCCAGCAGTTCGTTAGCGGGAGGGCCTGGTTCGGAGTACTTC,CASSSLAGGPGSEYF,TRBD2,TRBV27,NA,TRBJ2-7
TGTGCCAGCAGACAGATTAGCGGGAGTCAGGGTGAGCAGTTCTTC,CASRQISGSQGEQFF,TRBD2,TRBV12-3/TRBV12-4,few,TRBJ2-1
TGCAGCGACAGCCCGGGACTAGTCGGCAATGAGCAGTTCTTC,CSDSPGLVGNEQFF,TRBD2,TRBV29-1,NA,TRBJ2-1
TGTGCCAGCAGCTTAGAGCTTGGTCTAGCGGGGGGGCGTCCCGTCTTC,CASSLELGLAGGRPVF,TRBD2,TRBV7-3,NA,TRBJ2-1
TGCGCCAGCAGCTTGGATATTAGCGGGAGTTTCCGGGTAAACATTCAGTACTTC,CASSLDISGSFRVNIQYF,TRBD2,TRBV5-1,many,TRBJ2-4
TGCGCCAGCAGCCTAGGGGACAATTATAGCAATCAGCCCCAGCATTTT,CASSLGDNYSNQPQHF,NA,TRBV5-1,many,TRBJ1-5
TGTGCCATCAGCCGACAGGGGGCCGAGCAGTTCTTC,CAISRQGAEQFF,TRBD1,TRBV10-3,many,TRBJ2-1
TGTGCCAGCAGTCCCCAAACAAATTCACCCCTCCACTTT,CASSPQTNSPLHF,NA,TRBV12-3/TRBV12-4,many,TRBJ1-6
TGTGCCAGCAGCCGGTCGGGGTCCGGATCCGAAGCTTTCTTT,CASSRSGSGSEAFF,NA,TRBV14,many,TRBJ1-1
TGTGCCAGCAGACTAGCGGGGGGGCAAGAGACCCAGTACTTC,CASRLAGGQETQYF,TRBD2,TRBV7-9,many,TRBJ2-5
TGTGCCAGCAGTTGGGGACTGCACACTGAAGCTTTCTTT,CASSWGLHTEAFF,NA,TRBV6-5,few,TRBJ1-1
TGTGCCAGCAGCTTAGTAGCGGGGAGCACAGATACGCAGTATTTT,CASSLVAGSTDTQYF,TRBD2,TRBV11-2,many,TRBJ2-3
TGCAGTGCTAGTCCGGGAGGACCCGAGCAGTACTTC,CSASPGGPEQYF,TRBD2,TRBV20-1,NA,TRBJ2-7
TGTGCCAGCAGCCGACGGGACATTTCCAATGAGCAGTTCTTC,CASSRRDISNEQFF,NA,TRBV3-1,NA,TRBJ2-1
TGTGCCAGCAGCCCACAGGGGTCCTATAATTCACCCCTCCACTTT,CASSPQGSYNSPLHF,TRBD1,TRBV7-2,few,TRBJ1-6
TGTGCCATCACCCAGCAACAGGGTCTTGGCTACACCTTC,CAITQQQGLGYTF,NA,TRBV10-3,many,TRBJ1-2
TGTGCCAGCAGTTTGGGGACTCTAAACACCGGGGAGCTGTTTTTT,CASSLGTLNTGELFF,NA,TRBV12-3/TRBV12-4,few,TRBJ2-2
TGTGCCAGCCAAAGACCGGAGAATACTAGGGGCTACACCTTC,CASQRPENTRGYTF,NA,TRBV28,many,TRBJ1-2
TGCGCCAGCAGCCAAGAATCCAGGGGCGGGTACGAGCAGTACTTC,CASSQESRGGYEQYF,NA,TRBV4-3,NA,TRBJ2-7
TGTGCCAGCAAACGACATAGCGGGAGGGACTCCTACGAGCAGTACTTC,CASKRHSGRDSYEQYF,NA,TRBV21-1,many,TRBJ2-7
TGTGCCAGCAGAACCGGGACAGTTAATTCACCCCTCCACTTT,CASRTGTVNSPLHF,TRBD1,TRBV12-3/TRBV12-4,NA,TRBJ1-6
TGTGCCAGCAGCTTAGCGAGAGGGAGGGCCTTGGGTACAGATACGCAGTATTTT,CASSLARGRALGTDTQYF,TRBD2,TRBV11-1,NA,TRBJ2-3
TGTGCCAGCAGTTTATGGGGGACTAGCGGGGGCGAGCAGTACTTC,CASSLWGTSGGEQYF,TRBD2,TRBV27,few,TRBJ2-7